This TCR beta chain was identified during a study of blood T cell repertoires in COVID-19. Study-wide background: Sample material is recorded as cDNA or gDNA derived from T cells, B-cell-depleted T cells, or PBMCs.

In this sample, this clone turned up once. The data were produced by immunoSEQ multiplex PCR, yet TCRdb's version contains in-frame clones alone and is incomplete. The data contain about 88,000 clones, 88% of them singletons. The CDR3 contains 15 residues. V lost 4 bases and J lost 2; bases outside the gene matches: 8. Germline V lookup: CDR1 SGHRS, CDR2 YFSETQ. The sequenced sample was peripheral blood. This clonotype was obtained from a man of 80 years or more with acute or convalescent COVID-19. The gene calls are TRBV5-1 and TRBJ2-7; 8 bases agree with TRBD1. The CDR3 reads CASSLDGTGPYEQYF. CDR3 DNA: TGCGCCAGCAGCCTCGACGGGACAGGACCCTACGAGCAGTACTTC.